These T cell receptor beta chains were read from a single sample in a study of neoadjuvant anti-PD-1 for oral cavity cancer. Libraries were prepared by immunoSEQ multiplex PCR; TCRdb keeps only in-frame clonotypes and omits some of them. The repertoire consists of about 23,000 clones, with 25% to 35% occurring once and the leading ten covering about a sixth. Material: tumor tissue, obtained after nivolumab (anti-PD-1) treatment. Receptor source: a person between 40 and 79 years old with oral cavity squamous cell carcinoma. The CDR3 runs from the conserved cysteine through the conserved F or W. Fields, in order: J gene, V gene, clone size, D gene, CDR3 DNA, CDR3 protein. The D gene is left open where the match is weak. The size field is filled for only some rows; it gives once, few, many or a size class.

>TRBJ2-4|TRBV6-1|.|.
TGTGCCAGCATACGAGGGGGCATTCAGTACTTC
CASIRGGIQYF
>TRBJ1-2|TRBV6-5|few|.
TGTGCCAGCAGCATACAGACTAACTATGGCTACACCTTC
CASSIQTNYGYTF
>TRBJ1-2|TRBV5-1|few|TRBD1
TGCGCCAGCAGCCCGGGGACAGCGGGGTATGGCTACACCTTC
CASSPGTAGYGYTF
>TRBJ1-1|TRBV9|many|.
TGTGCCAGCAGCGTGACAGGCTCGGGTAAAGCTTTCTTT
CASSVTGSGKAFF
>TRBJ2-7|TRBV6-5|few|.
TGTGCCAGCAGGAGGGCTAACTACTACGAGCAGTACTTC
CASRRANYYEQYF
>TRBJ1-5|TRBV4-1|.|TRBD1
TGCGCCAGCAGCCCCACCCAGGGACAGGGATATCAGCCCCAGCATTTT
CASSPTQGQGYQPQHF
>TRBJ1-1|TRBV2|few|.
TGTGCCAGCGGCGGCCCTGAAGCTTTCTTT
CASGGPEAFF
>TRBJ2-7|TRBV2|.|TRBD2
TGTGCCAGCAGGCAACTAGCGGGGTCCTACGAGCAGTACTTC
CASRQLAGSYEQYF
>TRBJ2-5|TRBV7-8|.|TRBD2
TGTGCCAGCAGCTCTCACCAAAGCGGGAGAGCGTGGGAGACCCAGTACTTC
CASSSHQSGRAWETQYF
>TRBJ2-1|TRBV6-4|medium-sized|.
TGTGCCAGCAGTGACTCGGTCCAGGGAGTGCAGTTCTTC
CASSDSVQGVQFF
>TRBJ2-7|TRBV11-2|.|TRBD1
TGTGCCAGCAGCCTACAGGGGTTGGGCGAGCAGTACTTC
CASSLQGLGEQYF
>TRBJ2-3|TRBV5-1|.|TRBD2
TGCGCCAGCAGCATACAGTCACTAGCGGTCACAGATACGCAGTATTTT
CASSIQSLAVTDTQYF
>TRBJ1-1|TRBV7-6|few|.
TGTGCCAGCAGCCATGATGGGGTTGAAGCTTTCTTT
CASSHDGVEAFF
>TRBJ1-4|TRBV6-1|few|.
TGTGCCAGCATCCTCGGCGGGTCTAATGAAAAACTGTTTTTT
CASILGGSNEKLFF
>TRBJ1-5|TRBV5-1|.|.
TGCGCCAGCAGCTTGGGGGGTGAGGTCCATCAGCCCCAGCATTTT
CASSLGGEVHQPQHF
>TRBJ1-5|TRBV15|.|.
TGTGCCACCCAGATAGGAACCCCCAATCAGCCCCAGCATTTT
CATQIGTPNQPQHF
>TRBJ2-7|TRBV6-6|.|TRBD1
TGTGCCAGCAGCCCGGACAGGGCCGCCTACGAGCAGTACTTC
CASSPDRAAYEQYF
>TRBJ1-3|TRBV7-9|.|.
TGTGCCAGCAGCCCCTCAGGGGCGCGTTCCTCTGGAAACACCATATATTTT
CASSPSGARSSGNTIYF
>TRBJ2-7|TRBV29-1|few|TRBD2
TGCAGCGTTGTAAGTCGTAGTAGCGGGAGGGGCCAAGAGCAGTACTTC
CSVVSRSSGRGQEQYF
>TRBJ2-1|TRBV6-1|.|.
TGTGCCAGCAGTGATAACCCCGGACGCAAGTTCTTC
CASSDNPGRKFF
>TRBJ1-2|TRBV11-2|.|.
TGTGCCAGCAGCTTAGATCGGGCCCCCCGAGACGACTATGGCTACACCTTC
CASSLDRAPRDDYGYTF
>TRBJ1-2|TRBV14|.|TRBD1
TGTGCCAGCAGCCACAGGACAGGGATGCGCGGCTACACCTTC
CASSHRTGMRGYTF
>TRBJ2-7|TRBV6-1|.|TRBD2
TGTGCCAGCAGTAGACTAGCGGACTCCTACGAGCAGTACTTC
CASSRLADSYEQYF
>TRBJ2-1|TRBV7-9|few|.
TGTGCCAGCAGCTTATCCGGAAATCTCCCCTACAATGAGCAGTTCTTC
CASSLSGNLPYNEQFF
>TRBJ1-4|TRBV19|many|.
TGTGCCAGTAGTGCCCCGTTAGGCCGAAGTGAAAAACTGTTTTTT
CASSAPLGRSEKLFF
>TRBJ2-7|TRBV6-6|.|.
TGTGCCAGCAGTTTGACGAGGGGAGACGAGCAGTACTTC
CASSLTRGDEQYF
>TRBJ2-7|TRBV20-1|.|TRBD1
TGCAGTGCTTCAGGGGGTTACGAGCAGTACTTC
CSASGGYEQYF
>TRBJ1-2|TRBV6-5|.|.
TGTGCCAGTCACGACGGGGCGGGCTACACCTTC
CASHDGAGYTF
>TRBJ2-7|TRBV5-1|.|.
TGCGCCAGCAGCCCGGACAGCTCGTACGAGCAGTACTTC
CASSPDSSYEQYF
>TRBJ2-5|TRBV28|.|.
TGTGCCAGCAGCCACGCCTCGGGACGACAAGAGACCCAGTACTTC
CASSHASGRQETQYF
>TRBJ2-7|TRBV5-6|.|.
TGTGCCAGCAGCTTGGACAGTTTCTACGAGCAGTACTTC
CASSLDSFYEQYF
>TRBJ1-3|TRBV4-1|once|TRBD1
TGCGCCAGCAGCTATTGGGGCAGGGGGGCCCTCGCCATATATTTT
CASSYWGRGALAIYF
>TRBJ1-1|TRBV10-3|few|.
TGTGCCATCAGGGCGGGGGGTGACACTGAAGCTTTCTTT
CAIRAGGDTEAFF
>TRBJ1-1|TRBV10-1|few|.
TGCGCCAGCAGTGAGTCGTCCATTCCTGAAGCTTTCTTT
CASSESSIPEAFF
>TRBJ2-6|TRBV6-4|.|.
TGTGCCAGCAGTGATCAAGCGAACTCTGGGGCCAACGTCCTGACTTTC
CASSDQANSGANVLTF
>TRBJ1-1|TRBV6-6|.|TRBD1
TGTGCCAGCAGTCGGACAGGGGTTGACACTGAAGCTTTCTTT
CASSRTGVDTEAFF
>TRBJ2-5|TRBV7-9|.|.
TGTGCCAGCAGCTTAGACAGAGGGACCCGAGAGACCCAGTACTTC
CASSLDRGTRETQYF
>TRBJ2-1|TRBV11-2|.|TRBD2
TGTGCCAGCAGTCGGGACTACTCCTCCTACAATGAGCAGTTCTTC
CASSRDYSSYNEQFF
>TRBJ1-1|TRBV19|.|.
TGTGCCACATGGGGGCTGATGAACACTGAAGCTTTCTTT
CATWGLMNTEAFF
>TRBJ2-1|TRBV7-9|few|.
TGTGCCAGCAGCACCCTACCCGCCGAGTGGGGCTCGGCTGAGCAGTTCTTC
CASSTLPAEWGSAEQFF
>TRBJ1-4|TRBV6-5|.|.
TGTGCCAGCGGATCCGGGACACCTGGTGAAAAACTGTTTTTT
CASGSGTPGEKLFF
>TRBJ1-4|TRBV6-1|few|TRBD1
TGTGCCAGCATTAACAGGGGGCGAGAAAAACTGTTTTTT
CASINRGREKLFF
>TRBJ1-2|TRBV25-1|.|.
TGTGCCAGCAGTGAAGGAGACGGTTATGGCTACACCTTC
CASSEGDGYGYTF
>TRBJ2-5|TRBV29-1|.|TRBD2
TGCAGCGTTGTTGGCCTAGCGGGAGGACACGGGGAGACCCAGTACTTC
CSVVGLAGGHGETQYF
>TRBJ2-7|TRBV19|few|.
TGTGCCAGTAAGGTGGCCGTCAGCTCCTACGAGCAGTACTTC
CASKVAVSSYEQYF
>TRBJ2-5|TRBV7-2|few|.
TGTGCCAGCAGCTTAATGTCGATGGCTGGTAGGGGACGGGAGACCCAGTACTTC
CASSLMSMAGRGRETQYF
>TRBJ2-1|TRBV2|few|TRBD2
TGTGCCAGCCTTGAGCGGGAGGGAAATGAGCAGTTCTTC
CASLEREGNEQFF